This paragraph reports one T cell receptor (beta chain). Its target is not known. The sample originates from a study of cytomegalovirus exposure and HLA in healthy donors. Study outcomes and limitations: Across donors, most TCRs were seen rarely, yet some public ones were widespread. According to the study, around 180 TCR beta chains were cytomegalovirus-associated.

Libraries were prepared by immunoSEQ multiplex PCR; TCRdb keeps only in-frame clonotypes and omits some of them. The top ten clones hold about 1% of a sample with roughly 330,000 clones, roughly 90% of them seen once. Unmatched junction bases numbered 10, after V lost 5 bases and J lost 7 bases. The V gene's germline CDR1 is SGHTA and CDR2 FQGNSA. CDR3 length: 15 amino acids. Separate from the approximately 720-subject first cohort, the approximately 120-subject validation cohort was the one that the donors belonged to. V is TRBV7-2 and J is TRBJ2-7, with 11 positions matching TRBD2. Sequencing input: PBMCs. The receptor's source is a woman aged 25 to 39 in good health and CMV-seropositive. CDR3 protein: CASSPLTRTSGEQYF. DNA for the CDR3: TGTGCCAGCAGCCCCTTAACCAGGACTAGCGGGGAGCAGTACTTC. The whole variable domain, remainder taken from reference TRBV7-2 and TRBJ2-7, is GAGVSQSPSNKVTEKGKDVELRCDPISGHTALYWYRQSLGQGLEFLIYFQGNSAPDKSGLPSDRFSAERTGGSVSTLTIQRTQQEDSAVYLCASSPLTRTSGEQYFGPGTRLTVT.